A selection of T cell receptor beta chains follows, all from one sample in a study of cytomegalovirus exposure and HLA in healthy donors. TCRdb's copy holds only in-frame clones and misses some; the assay was immunoSEQ multiplex PCR. Of about 150,000 clones listed, about 81% are singletons. The specimen sequenced was PBMCs. These receptors all come from a man aged 25-40 years in good health and CMV-seronegative. CDR3s include the opening cysteine and the closing phenylalanine or tryptophan. A D gene is named only where the DNA matches it firmly. Expanded clones are given a class, and other clones once, few, many or no size at all.

>TRBJ2-1|NA|TRBV6-1|TRBD2
CASSGTSGRQVYNEQFF
TGTGCCAGCAGTGGGACTAGCGGGAGACAAGTCTACAATGAGCAGTTCTTC
>TRBJ2-5|few|TRBV15|TRBD2
CATSGNGLAGAGEQYF
TGTGCCACCAGCGGCAACGGACTAGCGGGAGCAGGGGAGCAGTACTTC
>TRBJ2-7|NA|TRBV9|TRBD1
CASSATGVAFHEQYF
TGTGCCAGCAGCGCGACAGGGGTTGCGTTCCACGAGCAGTACTTC
>TRBJ2-3|NA|TRBV4-2|NA
CASSPRGWDTQYF
TGTGCCAGCAGCCCCCGCGGGTGGGATACGCAGTATTTT
>TRBJ1-1|NA|TRBV9|TRBD1
CASSVGQVNTEAFF
TGTGCCAGCAGCGTCGGACAGGTGAACACTGAAGCTTTCTTT
>TRBJ1-5|NA|TRBV6-1|NA
CASSGPNRVQPQHF
TGTGCCAGCAGCGGTCCCAACAGGGTCCAGCCCCAGCATTTT
>TRBJ2-6|NA|TRBV5-1|TRBD1
CASRPDRATSGANVLTF
TGCGCCAGCAGACCAGACAGGGCTACTTCTGGGGCCAACGTCCTGACTTTC
>TRBJ1-2|NA|TRBV19|NA
CASSPSGQGRIYGYTF
NA
>TRBJ2-7|NA|TRBV6-5|TRBD1
CASSYSGGADIEQYF
TGTGCCAGCAGTTACTCAGGGGGCGCGGATATCGAGCAGTACTTC
>TRBJ2-3|NA|TRBV9|NA
CASSVLTGKSDTQYF
TGTGCCAGCAGCGTCCTTACAGGGAAATCAGATACGCAGTATTTT
>TRBJ2-7|NA|TRBV9|NA
CASSVAGFSYEQYF
TGTGCCAGCAGCGTAGCAGGGTTCTCCTACGAGCAGTACTTC
>TRBJ2-5|NA|TRBV11-2|TRBD2
CASSLASGGTQETQYF
TGTGCCAGCAGCTTAGCGAGCGGGGGGACCCAAGAGACCCAGTACTTC
>TRBJ2-3|NA|TRBV13|TRBD2
CASSGLAGVRRDTQYF
TGTGCCAGCAGCGGACTAGCGGGCGTGCGGCGTGATACGCAGTATTTT
>TRBJ2-1|few|TRBV15|NA
CATSRDLGRTNEQFF
TGTGCCACCAGCAGAGACTTGGGGAGAACAAATGAGCAGTTCTTC
>TRBJ1-1|NA|TRBV5-1|NA
CASSLPSGGGWGTEAFF
TGCGCCAGCAGCCTGCCATCAGGCGGGGGCTGGGGCACTGAAGCTTTCTTT
>TRBJ1-3|few|TRBV10-3|NA
CAISLRAGNTIYF
TGTGCCATCAGCCTACGGGCTGGAAACACCATATATTTT
>TRBJ1-2|NA|TRBV5-6|TRBD1
CASSLGVTGTGDEGYTF
TGTGCCAGCAGCTTGGGGGTGACCGGGACAGGGGATGAAGGCTACACCTTC
>TRBJ2-4|NA|TRBV27|NA
CASSRDTDLWKNSQYF
TGTGCCAGCAGCAGGGATACGGACCTGTGGAAGAACAGTCAGTACTTC
>TRBJ2-1|NA|TRBV19|NA
CASQSGGNEQFF
TGTGCCAGTCAGTCCGGGGGAAATGAGCAGTTCTTC
>TRBJ1-1|NA|TRBV19|NA
CASSIDRLTMNTEAFF
TGTGCCAGTAGTATAGACAGGTTAACCATGAACACTGAAGCTTTCTTT
>TRBJ1-6|NA|TRBV7-6|NA
CASSPQVVKNSPLHF
TGTGCCAGCAGCCCACAGGTCGTAAAGAATTCACCCCTCCACTTT
>TRBJ1-6|NA|TRBV7-9|NA
CASSRQDNSPLHF
TGTGCCAGCAGTCGACAGGATAATTCACCCCTCCACTTT
>TRBJ2-5|once|TRBV2|TRBD1
CASSEGTGLETQYF
TGTGCCAGCAGTGAGGGGACAGGCCTAGAGACCCAGTACTTC
>TRBJ1-2|few|TRBV5-4|NA
CASSSPTKANYGYTF
TGTGCCAGCAGCTCACCGACTAAAGCTAACTATGGCTACACCTTC
>TRBJ2-1|NA|TRBV10-3|TRBD2
CASGTSGADNEQFF
TGTGCCTCCGGGACTAGCGGGGCGGACAATGAGCAGTTCTTC
>TRBJ1-2|NA|TRBV30|TRBD1
CAWSVLGTGVANYGYTF
TGTGCCTGGAGTGTACTCGGGACAGGGGTCGCGAACTATGGCTACACCTTC
>TRBJ1-1|NA|TRBV6-6|NA
CASSYPGREMNTEAFF
TGTGCCAGCAGTTACCCGGGGAGGGAAATGAACACTGAAGCTTTCTTT
>TRBJ1-3|NA|TRBV11-2|NA
CASSLSTGLSSGNTIYF
TGTGCCAGCAGCTTGTCTACAGGGTTGTCATCTGGAAACACCATATATTTT
>TRBJ2-1|once|TRBV9|NA
CASSREKDEQFF
TGTGCCAGCAGCCGGGAGAAGGATGAGCAGTTCTTC
>TRBJ1-1|NA|TRBV19|NA
CASSQQGYTEAFF
TGTGCCAGTAGTCAACAGGGATACACTGAAGCTTTCTTT
>TRBJ2-7|NA|TRBV5-1|NA
CASSLGGWGLSSSYEQYF
TGCGCCAGCAGCTTGGGCGGGTGGGGTCTATCAAGCTCCTACGAGCAGTACTTC
>TRBJ2-3|NA|TRBV2|TRBD1
CAIDGTGNTDTQYF
TGTGCCATCGACGGGACAGGGAACACAGATACGCAGTATTTT
>TRBJ1-2|NA|TRBV2|TRBD1
CASSTGVDYGYTF
TGTGCCAGCAGCACAGGGGTGGACTATGGCTACACCTTC
>TRBJ1-1|NA|TRBV30|TRBD1
CAWRDREGGVGTEAFF
TGTGCCTGGAGGGACAGGGAGGGAGGTGTTGGGACTGAAGCTTTCTTT
>TRBJ2-3|NA|TRBV11-2|NA
CASSFSRTGSDTQYF
TGTGCCAGCAGCTTCTCCCGGACTGGATCAGATACGCAGTATTTT
>TRBJ2-2|NA|TRBV2|NA
CASSLASVAGELFF
TGTGCCAGCTCCTTGGCAAGCGTCGCCGGGGAGCTGTTTTTT
>TRBJ1-6|few|TRBV25-1|NA
CASSEWPPNSPLHF
TGTGCCAGCAGTGAATGGCCTCCCAATTCACCCCTCCACTTT
>TRBJ1-4|few|TRBV7-2|NA
CASSLSRGEKLFF
TGTGCCAGCAGCTTATCTAGGGGGGAAAAACTGTTTTTT
>TRBJ1-3|NA|TRBV28|NA
CASGISGTGNSGNTIYF
TGTGCCAGCGGTATAAGCGGGACTGGGAACTCTGGAAACACCATATATTTT
>TRBJ1-4|NA|TRBV9|NA
CASSVGLATNEKLFF
TGTGCCAGCAGCGTAGGACTGGCAACTAATGAAAAACTGTTTTTT
>TRBJ2-7|few|TRBV7-6|NA
CASSLGRVADTYEQYF
TGTGCCAGCAGCTTAGGTCGCGTGGCAGACACCTACGAGCAGTACTTC
>TRBJ2-7|NA|TRBV7-9|TRBD2
CASSSLAGVNEQYF
TGTGCCAGCAGCTCACTAGCGGGGGTCAACGAGCAGTACTTC
>TRBJ2-1|NA|TRBV19|TRBD2
CASSGNLAGGPGEQFF
TGTGCCAGTAGTGGGAACCTAGCGGGGGGGCCGGGTGAGCAGTTCTTC
>TRBJ1-4|NA|TRBV16|TRBD1
CASSQLGQGDEKLFF
TGTGCCAGCAGCCAACTGGGACAGGGAGATGAAAAACTGTTTTTT
>TRBJ2-7|NA|TRBV5-1|TRBD1
CASSGTDRAYSYEQYF
TGCGCCAGCAGCGGAACGGACAGGGCCTACTCCTACGAGCAGTACTTC
>TRBJ2-5|NA|TRBV28|TRBD2
CASSNSELAGKTQYF
TGTGCCAGCAGTAATTCCGAACTAGCGGGGAAGACCCAGTACTTC
>TRBJ1-2|NA|TRBV29-1|NA
CSAEGSYGYTF
TGCAGCGCGGAGGGATCCTATGGCTACACCTTC
>TRBJ2-5|NA|TRBV5-6|NA
CASSLAGWETQYF
TGTGCCAGCAGCTTGGCAGGGTGGGAGACCCAGTACTTC
>TRBJ2-2|NA|TRBV5-4|TRBD1
CASSFGQGKTGELFF
TGTGCCAGCAGCTTCGGACAGGGAAAGACCGGGGAGCTGTTTTTT
>TRBJ2-3|NA|TRBV6-1|NA
CASSYSPSTDTQYF
TGTGCCAGCAGCTATTCTCCTAGCACAGATACGCAGTATTTT
>TRBJ2-2|few|TRBV5-4|NA
CASSLRRGTGELFF
TGTGCCAGCAGCTTGAGGCGAGGCACCGGGGAGCTGTTTTTT
>TRBJ2-7|NA|TRBV5-6|TRBD2
CASSFDGSRGVTYQQYF
TGTGCCAGCAGCTTTGACGGTTCGCGGGGGGTAACCTACCAGCAGTACTTC
>TRBJ1-2|NA|TRBV6-1|NA
CASSPSSYGYTF
TGTGCCAGCAGCCCCTCGAGTTATGGCTACACCTTC
>TRBJ2-7|NA|TRBV6-1|TRBD1
CASSAGTGFYEQYF
TGTGCCAGCAGTGCCGGGACAGGGTTCTACGAGCAGTACTTC